Following are 5 T cell receptor beta chains from one sample sequenced in a study of radiotherapy plus CTLA-4 blockade in lung cancer. TCRdb's copy holds only in-frame clones and misses some; the assay was immunoSEQ multiplex PCR. The sample has about 48,000 clones, about 86% seen once. The source material was peripheral blood, sampled from a patient treated with radiotherapy plus ipilimumab. Receptors were obtained from a human donor with non-small cell lung cancer that progressed on radiotherapy plus ipilimumab. Some clones in this sample may be carry-over from other donors' samples.

This chain uses TRBV11-3 with TRBJ2-5, with a possible D match to TRBD2 (5 bases). Deletions cut 4 bases from V and 4 bases from J, with 10 bases between. CDR1 and CDR2 (germline): SGHNT, YENEEA. This CDR3 is built from 13 residues. The CDR3 is CASSSKSGETQYF. The CDR3 DNA follows: TGTGCCAGCAGCTCGAAAAGCGGAGAGACCCAGTACTTC. Full variable domain (rest looked up from reference TRBV11-3 and TRBJ2-5): EAGVVQSPRYKIIEKKQPVAFWCNPISGHNTLYWYLQNLGQGPELLIRYENEEAVDDSQLPKDRFSAERLKGVDSTLKIQPAELGDSAVYLCASSSKSGETQYFGPGTRLLVL.

V gene TRBV19 combines with J gene TRBJ2-5; D possibly corresponds to TRBD1 (6 bases). V was shortened by 5 bases and J by 3 bases, with 13 bases between the two germline ends. CDR1 and CDR2 (germline): LNHDA, SQIVND (reference sequence). The CDR3 is 14 amino acids. DNA for the CDR3: TGTGCCAGTAGTCCCTTAGGGGGAGAAGAGACCCAGTACTTC. Translating gives CASSPLGGEETQYF.

The chain uses TRBV5-1 and TRBJ1-2; 8 bases are a match to TRBD1. Germline lookup yields CDR1 SGHRS and CDR2 YFSETQ. The CDR3 is 16 residues long. With V trimmed by 0 bases and J by 4 bases, 8 bases remained unmatched. CDR3 loop: CASSLGGTGSGYGYTF. CDR3 in DNA: TGCGCCAGCAGCTTGGGGGGGACAGGAAGTGGCTATGGCTACACCTTC.

This clone showed up just a few times. The same CDR3 arises from other DNA sequences in this sample as well. This sequence joins TRBV2 and TRBJ2-7; maybe TRBD1 (6 bases). CDR1 and CDR2 from the germline V gene are SNHLY and FYNNEI. Trimming shortened V by 4 bases and J by 1 base, and 11 bases separated the two germline ends. The CDR3 covers 14 residues. The CDR3 loop reads CASSAMTGSYEQYF. The DNA for the CDR3 is TGTGCCAGCAGTGCTATGACAGGTTCCTACGAGCAGTACTTC.

The chain uses TRBV5-6 and TRBJ2-5; 9 nucleotides line up with TRBD1. The tail of the sequence fits TRBJ2-7 better, so the J call may be wrong. Germline CDR1 is SGHDT and CDR2 is YYEEEE. This CDR3 contains 15 residues. CDR3 region: CASSAAGTGRGEQYF. CDR3 bases: TGTGCCAGCAGCGCGGCCGGGACAGGGAGAGGCGAGCAGTACTTC.